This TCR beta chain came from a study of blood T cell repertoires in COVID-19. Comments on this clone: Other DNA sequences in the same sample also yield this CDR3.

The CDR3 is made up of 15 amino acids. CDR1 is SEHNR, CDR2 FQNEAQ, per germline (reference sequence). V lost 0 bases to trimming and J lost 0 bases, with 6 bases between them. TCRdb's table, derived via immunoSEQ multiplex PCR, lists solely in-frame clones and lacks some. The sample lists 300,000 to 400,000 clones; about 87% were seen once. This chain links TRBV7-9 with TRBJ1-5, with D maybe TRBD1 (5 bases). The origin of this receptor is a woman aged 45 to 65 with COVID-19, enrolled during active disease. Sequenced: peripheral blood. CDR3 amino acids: CASSLAGGSNQPQHF. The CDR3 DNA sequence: TGTGCCAGCAGCTTAGCCGGGGGTAGCAATCAGCCCCAGCATTTT.